The clone carrying this T cell receptor beta chain was recorded a few times. The target antigen is unknown. The data are from a study of blood T cells in healthy people across ages. Study as a whole: Template switching caught about one barcoded beta molecule for each two T cells.

The length of the CDR3 is 13 residues. The germline gives CDR1 SGHDN, CDR2 FVKESK. The germline V and J ends were trimmed by 0 bases and 2 bases, with 4 bases remaining between them. Next came a second PCR, run for about 6 to 12 cycles, which used a sample-barcoded 5' primer along with a J-beta primer mix. TCRdb ran MiXCR on the 5' RACE reads and lists one entry per CDR3 protein. This repertoire shows approximately 730,000 distinct CDR3 sequences, 50% to 65% found once; its top ten account for approximately 40%. Study-wide points: Investigators viewed diversity estimates from one million T cells as underestimates, the study reported. Comparison with aged donors showed that long-lived donors had more naive CD4+ cells and higher diversity.

Donors ranged from about 6 to 90 years old and were healthy Caucasians in Russia. Sequenced sample: blood. The V gene is TRBV14, the J gene TRBJ1-2; D is undetermined. The TCR originated in a man aged 80 or over in good health. This chain's CDR3 is CASSQDLNYGYTF. The DNA for the CDR3 is TGTGCCAGCAGCCAAGATCTAAACTATGGCTACACCTTC.